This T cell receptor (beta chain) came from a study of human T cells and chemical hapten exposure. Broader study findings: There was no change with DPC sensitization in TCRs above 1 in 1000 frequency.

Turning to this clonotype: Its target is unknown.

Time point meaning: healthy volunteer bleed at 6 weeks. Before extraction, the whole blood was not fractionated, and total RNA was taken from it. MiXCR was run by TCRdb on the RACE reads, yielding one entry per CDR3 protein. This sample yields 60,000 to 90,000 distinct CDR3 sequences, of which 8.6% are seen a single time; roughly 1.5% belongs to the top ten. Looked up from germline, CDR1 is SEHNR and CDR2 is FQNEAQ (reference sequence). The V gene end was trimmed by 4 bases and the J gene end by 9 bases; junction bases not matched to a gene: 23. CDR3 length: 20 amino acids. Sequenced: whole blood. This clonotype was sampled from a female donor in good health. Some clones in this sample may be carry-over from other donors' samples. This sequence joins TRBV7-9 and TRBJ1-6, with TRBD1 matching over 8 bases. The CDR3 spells CASSSAVGPFLRGRSSPLHF. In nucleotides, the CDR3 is TGTGCCAGCAGCTCAGCGGTCGGTCCCTTCCTCAGGGGGCGAAGTTCACCCCTCCACTTT.